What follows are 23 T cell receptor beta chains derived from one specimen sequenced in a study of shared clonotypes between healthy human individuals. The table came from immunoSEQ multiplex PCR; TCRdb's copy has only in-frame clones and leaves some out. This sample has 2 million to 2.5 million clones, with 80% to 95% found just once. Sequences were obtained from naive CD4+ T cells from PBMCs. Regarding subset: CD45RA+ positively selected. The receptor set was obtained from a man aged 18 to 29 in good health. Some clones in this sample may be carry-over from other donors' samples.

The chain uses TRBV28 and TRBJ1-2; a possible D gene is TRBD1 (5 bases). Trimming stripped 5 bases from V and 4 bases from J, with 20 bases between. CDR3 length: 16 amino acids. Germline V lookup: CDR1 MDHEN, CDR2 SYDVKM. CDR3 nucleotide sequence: TGTGCCAGCAGTCTCGCCCCAGGGAAGGGTAGCTATGGCTACACCTTC. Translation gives CASSLAPGKGSYGYTF.

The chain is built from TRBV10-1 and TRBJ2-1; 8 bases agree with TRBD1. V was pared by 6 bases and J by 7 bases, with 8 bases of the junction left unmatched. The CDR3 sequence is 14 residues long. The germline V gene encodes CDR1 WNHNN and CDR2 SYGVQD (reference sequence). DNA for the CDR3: TGCGCCAGCAGCCGGACAGGGTTAGGGAATGAGCAGTTCTTC. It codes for CASSRTGLGNEQFF.

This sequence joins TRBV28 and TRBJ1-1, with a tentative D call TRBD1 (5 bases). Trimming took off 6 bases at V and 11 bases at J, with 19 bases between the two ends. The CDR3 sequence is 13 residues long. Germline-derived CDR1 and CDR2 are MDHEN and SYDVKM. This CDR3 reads CASSDTQGVGAFF. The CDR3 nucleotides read TGTGCCAGCAGCGATACCCAGGGAGTCGGCGCTTTCTTT.

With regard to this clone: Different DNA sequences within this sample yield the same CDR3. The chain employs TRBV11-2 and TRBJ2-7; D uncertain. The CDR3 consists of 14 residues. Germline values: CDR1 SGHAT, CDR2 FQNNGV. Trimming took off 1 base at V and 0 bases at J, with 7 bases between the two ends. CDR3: CASSLALFSYEQYF. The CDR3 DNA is TGTGCCAGCAGCTTAGCTCTCTTCTCCTACGAGCAGTACTTC.

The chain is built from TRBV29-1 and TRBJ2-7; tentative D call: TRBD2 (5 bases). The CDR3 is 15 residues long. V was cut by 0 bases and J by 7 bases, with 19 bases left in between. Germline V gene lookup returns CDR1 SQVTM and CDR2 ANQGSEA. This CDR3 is CSVEDSSPGLSEQYF. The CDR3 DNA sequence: TGCAGCGTTGAAGATTCCTCTCCGGGATTGAGTGAGCAGTACTTC.

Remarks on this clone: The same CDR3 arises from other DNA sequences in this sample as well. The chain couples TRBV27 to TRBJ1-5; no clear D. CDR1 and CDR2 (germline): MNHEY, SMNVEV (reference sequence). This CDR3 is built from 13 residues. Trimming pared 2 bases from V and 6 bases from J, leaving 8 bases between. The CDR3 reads CASSLGGRQPQHF. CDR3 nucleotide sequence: TGTGCCAGCAGTTTAGGTGGACGTCAGCCCCAGCATTTT.

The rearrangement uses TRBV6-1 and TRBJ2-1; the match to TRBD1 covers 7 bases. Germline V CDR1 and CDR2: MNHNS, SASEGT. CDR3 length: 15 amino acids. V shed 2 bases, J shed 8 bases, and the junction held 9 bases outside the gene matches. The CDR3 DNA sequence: TGTGCCAGCAGTGAACAGGGACAGAGCGGAGATGAGCAGTTCTTC. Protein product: CASSEQGQSGDEQFF.

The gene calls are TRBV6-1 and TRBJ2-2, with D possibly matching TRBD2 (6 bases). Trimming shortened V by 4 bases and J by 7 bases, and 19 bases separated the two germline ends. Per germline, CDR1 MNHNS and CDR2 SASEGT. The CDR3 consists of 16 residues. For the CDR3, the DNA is TGTGCCAGCAGTGCCCTCGCCGGGAGTTCGGGCGGGGAGCTGTTTTTT. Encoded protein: CASSALAGSSGGELFF.

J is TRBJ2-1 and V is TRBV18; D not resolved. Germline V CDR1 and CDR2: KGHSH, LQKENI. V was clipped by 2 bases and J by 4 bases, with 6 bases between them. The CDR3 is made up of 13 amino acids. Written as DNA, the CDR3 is TGTGCCAGCTCACCAAGCCAGTACAATGAGCAGTTCTTC. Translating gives CASSPSQYNEQFF. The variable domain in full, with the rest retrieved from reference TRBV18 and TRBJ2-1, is NAGVMQNPRHLVRRRGQEARLRCSPMKGHSHVYWYRQLPEEGLKFMVYLQKENIIDESGMPKERFSAEFPKEGPSILRIQQVVRGDSAAYFCASSPSQYNEQFFGPGTRLTVL.

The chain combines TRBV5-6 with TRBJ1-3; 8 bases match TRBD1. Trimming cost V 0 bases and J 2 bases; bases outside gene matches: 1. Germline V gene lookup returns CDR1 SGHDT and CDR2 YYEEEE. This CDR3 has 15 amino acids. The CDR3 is CASSLGTGPGNTIYF. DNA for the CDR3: TGTGCCAGCAGCTTGGGGACAGGGCCTGGAAACACCATATATTTT.

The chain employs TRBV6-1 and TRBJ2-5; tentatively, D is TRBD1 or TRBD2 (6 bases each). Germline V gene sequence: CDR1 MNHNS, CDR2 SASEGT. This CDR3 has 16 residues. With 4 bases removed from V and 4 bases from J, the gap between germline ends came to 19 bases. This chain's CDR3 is CASSAGAARGGETQYF. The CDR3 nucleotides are TGTGCCAGCAGTGCGGGGGCGGCCAGGGGTGGAGAGACCCAGTACTTC.

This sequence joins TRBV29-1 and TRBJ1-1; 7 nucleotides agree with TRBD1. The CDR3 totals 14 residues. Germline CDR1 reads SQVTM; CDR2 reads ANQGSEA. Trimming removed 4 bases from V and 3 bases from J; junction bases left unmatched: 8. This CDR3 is CSVAVGGRHTEAFF. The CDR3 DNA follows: TGCAGCGTTGCTGTAGGGGGCAGGCACACTGAAGCTTTCTTT.

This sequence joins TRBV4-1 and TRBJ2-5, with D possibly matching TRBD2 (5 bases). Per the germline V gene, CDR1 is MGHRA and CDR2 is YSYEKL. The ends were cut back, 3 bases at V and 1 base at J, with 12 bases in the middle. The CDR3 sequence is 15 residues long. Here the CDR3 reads CASSQPSSSQETQYF. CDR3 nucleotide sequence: TGCGCCAGCAGCCAGCCGTCTAGCAGCCAAGAGACCCAGTACTTC.

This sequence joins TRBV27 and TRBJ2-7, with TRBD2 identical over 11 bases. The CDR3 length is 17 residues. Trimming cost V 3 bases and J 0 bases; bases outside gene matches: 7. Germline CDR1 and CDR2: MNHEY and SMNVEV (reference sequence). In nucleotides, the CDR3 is TGTGCCAGCAGTTTGCTCGGGACTAGCGGAGACTCCTACGAGCAGTACTTC. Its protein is CASSLLGTSGDSYEQYF.

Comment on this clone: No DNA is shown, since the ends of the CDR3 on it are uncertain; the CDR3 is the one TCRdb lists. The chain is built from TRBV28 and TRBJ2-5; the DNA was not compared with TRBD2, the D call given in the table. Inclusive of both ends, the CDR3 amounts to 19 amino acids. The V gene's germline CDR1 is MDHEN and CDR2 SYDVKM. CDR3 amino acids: CASSSPLGLAGRFLETQYF.

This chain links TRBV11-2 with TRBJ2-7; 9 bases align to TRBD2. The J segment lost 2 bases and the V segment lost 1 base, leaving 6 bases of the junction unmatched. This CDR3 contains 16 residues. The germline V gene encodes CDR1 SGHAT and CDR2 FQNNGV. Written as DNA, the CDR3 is TGTGCCAGCAGCTTAGGCGGGAGGGCCTTTCCCTACGAGCAGTACTTC. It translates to CASSLGGRAFPYEQYF.

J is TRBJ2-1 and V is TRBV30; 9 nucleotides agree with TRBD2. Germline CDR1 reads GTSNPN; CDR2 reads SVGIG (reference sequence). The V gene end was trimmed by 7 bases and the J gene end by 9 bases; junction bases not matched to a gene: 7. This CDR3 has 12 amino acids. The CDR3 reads CASAGGPREQFF. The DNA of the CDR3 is TGTGCCTCCGCGGGAGGGCCACGTGAGCAGTTCTTC.

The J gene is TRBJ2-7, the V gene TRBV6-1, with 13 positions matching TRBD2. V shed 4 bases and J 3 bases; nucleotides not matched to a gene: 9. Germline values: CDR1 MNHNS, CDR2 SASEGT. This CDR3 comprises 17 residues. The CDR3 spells CASSVRTSGGLYYEQYF. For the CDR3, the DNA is TGTGCCAGCAGTGTTCGGACTAGCGGGGGACTTTACTACGAGCAGTACTTC.

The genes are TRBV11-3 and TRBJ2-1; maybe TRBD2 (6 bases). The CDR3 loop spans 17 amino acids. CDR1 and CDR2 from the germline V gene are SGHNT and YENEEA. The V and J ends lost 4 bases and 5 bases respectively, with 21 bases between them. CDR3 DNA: TGTGCCAGCAGCTCTCGTTCGGCGGGAAACGCACACAATGAGCAGTTCTTC. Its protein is CASSSRSAGNAHNEQFF.

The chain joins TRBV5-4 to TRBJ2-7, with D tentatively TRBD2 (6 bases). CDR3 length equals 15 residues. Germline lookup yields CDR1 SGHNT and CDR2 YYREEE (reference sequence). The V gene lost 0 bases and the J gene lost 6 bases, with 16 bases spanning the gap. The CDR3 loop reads CASSLGPLEGSEQYF. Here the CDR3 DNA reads TGTGCCAGCAGCTTGGGGCCGCTGGAGGGTTCCGAGCAGTACTTC.

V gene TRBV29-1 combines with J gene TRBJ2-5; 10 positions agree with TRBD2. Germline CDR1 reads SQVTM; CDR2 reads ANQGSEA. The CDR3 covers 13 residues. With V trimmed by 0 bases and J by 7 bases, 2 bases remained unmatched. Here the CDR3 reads CSVEDSSGRTQYF. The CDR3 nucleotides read TGCAGCGTTGAAGATTCTAGCGGGAGGACCCAGTACTTC.

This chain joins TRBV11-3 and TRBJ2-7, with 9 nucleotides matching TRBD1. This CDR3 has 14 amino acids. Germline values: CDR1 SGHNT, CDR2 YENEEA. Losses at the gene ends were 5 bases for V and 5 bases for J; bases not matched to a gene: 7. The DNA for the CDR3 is TGTGCCAGCAGCCCAAGGACAGGGGCCCACGAGCAGTACTTC. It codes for CASSPRTGAHEQYF.

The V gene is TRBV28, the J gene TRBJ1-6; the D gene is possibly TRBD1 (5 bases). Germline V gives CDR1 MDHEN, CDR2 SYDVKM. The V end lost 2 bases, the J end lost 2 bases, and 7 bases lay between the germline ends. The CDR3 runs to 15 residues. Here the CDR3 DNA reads TGTGCCAGCAGTTTAAAGGGGCCCTATAATTCACCCCTCCACTTT. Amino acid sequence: CASSLKGPYNSPLHF.